A selection of T cell receptor beta chains follows, all from one sample in a study of blood T cells in healthy people across ages. TCRdb reprocessed the 5' RACE reads with MiXCR, giving one entry per CDR3 protein. The sample lists 550,000 to 750,000 distinct CDR3 sequences, roughly 21% occurring once. Sequenced input: blood. These receptor sequences come from a man between 65 and 85 years old in good health. Both conserved end residues are part of each CDR3.

j_call v_call cdr3_aa
TRBJ2-1 TRBV5-1 CASSLQQGNEQFF
TRBJ2-2 TRBV28 CASRPTSGDTGELFF
TRBJ2-2 TRBV7-3 CASSQTRDRANTGELFF
TRBJ2-6 TRBV28 CASSPGTPGANVLTF
. TRBV3-1 CASGLRTSGRYEQYF
TRBJ2-6 TRBV4-3 CASSQGTSGGYAANVLTF
TRBJ2-2 TRBV5-1 CASSFRSGTSGTGELFF
. TRBV20-1 CSARDLQDEQYF
TRBJ1-4 TRBV7-9 CASSLSGQAKTNEKLFF
TRBJ2-2 TRBV4-3 CASSLQGNTGELLF
TRBJ2-7 TRBV27 CASSFSPGLSYEQYF
TRBJ2-5 TRBV5-6 CASSSGVAPPVQETQYF
TRBJ1-5 TRBV28 CASSYRASNQPQHF
TRBJ1-5 TRBV27 CASRATGNQPQHF
TRBJ2-7 TRBV20-1 CSANLAGNGNPYEQYF
TRBJ2-5 TRBV9 CASSVEQGRWETQYF
TRBJ2-1 TRBV20-1 CSASGRANEQFF
TRBJ2-5 TRBV5-6 CASSVETSGRVETQYF
TRBJ2-5 TRBV6-1 CASSLRTSGKQETQYF
TRBJ2-1 TRBV29-1 CSVENPDLGFYNEQFF
. TRBV20-1 CSAIPQGNHEQYF
TRBJ1-1 TRBV12-3/TRBV12-4 CASSDSGSKAFF
TRBJ2-5 TRBV7-6 CASSLEDFQTQYF
TRBJ2-5 TRBV12-3/TRBV12-4 CASTRSTEETQYF
TRBJ2-1 TRBV28 CASSSRLSGVFF
TRBJ2-5 TRBV7-9 CASSITGTQYF
TRBJ1-2 TRBV4-1 CASSQELYRANYGYTF
TRBJ1-1 TRBV29-1 CSAGGGMNTEAFF
TRBJ1-4 TRBV20-1 CSAWTGTNEKLFF
TRBJ1-4 TRBV3-1 CATGSDRSNEKLFF
TRBJ2-6 TRBV27 CASSSRWDVSSGANVLTF
TRBJ2-3 TRBV24-1 CATSETGTSGRAFFTDTQYF
TRBJ2-1 TRBV2 CASTLAGGSNEQFF
TRBJ2-1 TRBV15 CATSRDRASYNEQFF
TRBJ2-7 TRBV5-1 CASTLTGGPYEQYF
TRBJ1-1 TRBV20-1 CSADPGQLTEAFF
TRBJ2-4 TRBV20-1 CSASSQSKNIQYF
TRBJ2-7 TRBV9 CASSITGHSYEQYF
. TRBV28 CASSLHPYEQYF
TRBJ2-7 TRBV5-1 CASSLGDGYEQYF
. TRBV27 CASSPSRRAYEQYF
TRBJ2-1 TRBV5-1 CASSRELYNEQFF
TRBJ1-1 TRBV9 CASSVGEGGAFF
TRBJ2-1 TRBV2 CASSEGGGNNEQFF
TRBJ2-1 TRBV18 CASSPPGLAGTGEQFF
. TRBV6-2/TRBV6-3 CASDEAGGTYEQYF
TRBJ2-3 TRBV4-1 CASSPVPSGSTDTQYF
TRBJ2-5 TRBV20-1 CSARDGAPSGSRETQYF
TRBJ2-5 TRBV12-3/TRBV12-4 CASSLSFQEAQYF
TRBJ1-5 TRBV4-1 CASSQAVGVGQPQHF
TRBJ2-3 TRBV6-6 CASSLSPGLAGGYTQYF
TRBJ2-5 TRBV11-2 CASSLGTSGVQETQYF
TRBJ1-1 TRBV5-1 CASSLEAGGGLNTEAFF
TRBJ2-2 TRBV2 CASTRLASGELFF
TRBJ2-7 TRBV9 CASSEGVKVSAFEQYF
TRBJ2-5 TRBV20-1 CSARAPRGQETQYF
TRBJ2-3 TRBV6-5 CASSYFQNPSTDTQYF